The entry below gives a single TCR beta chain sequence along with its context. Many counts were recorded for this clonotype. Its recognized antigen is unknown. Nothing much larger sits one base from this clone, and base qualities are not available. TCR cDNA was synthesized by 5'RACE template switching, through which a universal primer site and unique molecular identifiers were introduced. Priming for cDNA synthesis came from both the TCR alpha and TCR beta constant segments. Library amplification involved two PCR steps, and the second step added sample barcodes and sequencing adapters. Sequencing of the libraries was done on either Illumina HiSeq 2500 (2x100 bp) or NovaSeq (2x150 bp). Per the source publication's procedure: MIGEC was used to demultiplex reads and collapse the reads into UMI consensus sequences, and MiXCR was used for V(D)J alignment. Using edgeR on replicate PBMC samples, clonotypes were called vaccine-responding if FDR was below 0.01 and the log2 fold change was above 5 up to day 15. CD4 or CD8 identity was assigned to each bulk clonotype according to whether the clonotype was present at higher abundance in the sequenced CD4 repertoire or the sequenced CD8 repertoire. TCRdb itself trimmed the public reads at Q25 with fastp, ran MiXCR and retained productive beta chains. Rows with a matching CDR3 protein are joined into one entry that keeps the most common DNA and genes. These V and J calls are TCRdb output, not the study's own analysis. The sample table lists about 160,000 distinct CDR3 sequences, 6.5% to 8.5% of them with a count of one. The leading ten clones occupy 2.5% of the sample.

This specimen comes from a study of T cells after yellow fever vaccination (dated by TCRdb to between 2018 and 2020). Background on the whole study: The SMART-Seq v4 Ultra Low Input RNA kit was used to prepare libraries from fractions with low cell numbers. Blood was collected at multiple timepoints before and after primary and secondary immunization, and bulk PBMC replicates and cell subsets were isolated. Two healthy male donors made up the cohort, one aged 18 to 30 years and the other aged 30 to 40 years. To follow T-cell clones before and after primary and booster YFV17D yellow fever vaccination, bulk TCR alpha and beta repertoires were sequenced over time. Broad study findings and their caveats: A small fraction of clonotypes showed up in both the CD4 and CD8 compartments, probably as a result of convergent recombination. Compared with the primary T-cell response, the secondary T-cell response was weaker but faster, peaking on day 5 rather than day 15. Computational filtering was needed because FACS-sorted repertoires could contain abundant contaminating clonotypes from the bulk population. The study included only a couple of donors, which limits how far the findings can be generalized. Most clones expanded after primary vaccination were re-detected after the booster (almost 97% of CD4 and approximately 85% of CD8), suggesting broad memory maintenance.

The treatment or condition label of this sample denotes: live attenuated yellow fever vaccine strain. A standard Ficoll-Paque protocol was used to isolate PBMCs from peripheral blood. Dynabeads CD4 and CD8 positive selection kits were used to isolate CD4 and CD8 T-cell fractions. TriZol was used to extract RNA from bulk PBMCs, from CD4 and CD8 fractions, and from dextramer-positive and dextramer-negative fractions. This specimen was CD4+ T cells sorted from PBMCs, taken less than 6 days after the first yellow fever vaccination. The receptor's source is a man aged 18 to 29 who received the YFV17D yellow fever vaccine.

The CDR3 in this case is CSARVGANTQYF. In nucleotide form, the sequence is TGCAGTGCTAGAGTAGGGGCGAATACGCAGTATTTT. Recombination connected TRBV20-1 to TRBJ2-3; a weak D assignment points to TRBD1 (5 bases agree). V is cut by 1 base and J by 7 bases, and the space between the germline ends is 9 bases. The CDR3 measures 12 amino acids from cysteine to phenylalanine. The only DNA kept is the CDR3, 36 bases in frame from the first base. The germline V gene (reference sequence) sets CDR1 to DFQATT and CDR2 to SNEGSKA.